This is a list of T cell receptor beta chains from one sample in a study of cytomegalovirus exposure and HLA in healthy donors. Data came from immunoSEQ multiplex PCR; TCRdb stores just in-frame clones and leaves some out. The sample holds 95,000 to 110,000 clones, around 10% seen once. Sequencing used PBMCs. These receptors were collected from a middle-aged man in good health and CMV-seropositive. CDR3s leave out the opening cysteine and the closing phenylalanine or tryptophan.

>-|TRBV6-1|13
ASSGPGQGWGEQY
>TRBJ1-5|TRBV6-1|10
ASSNTNQPQH
>TRBJ1-1|TRBV11-3|10
ASSPVNTEAF
>TRBJ2-7|TRBV19|13
ASRLAGDSGYEQY
>TRBJ2-3|TRBV29-1|12
SVDGTGGGDTQY
>TRBJ2-7|TRBV25-1|10
ASGAGNYEQY
>TRBJ2-7|TRBV9|12
ASSVGDRSYEQY
>TRBJ1-1|TRBV10-3|11
AIRVAGGTEAF
>TRBJ2-1|TRBV11-2|9
ASSRGNEQF
>TRBJ1-1|TRBV5-5|10
ASSRGWTEAF
>TRBJ1-4|TRBV4-1|15
ASKSGGTGATNEKLF
>TRBJ1-4|TRBV6-6|14
ASSMSPVGGYEKLF
>TRBJ1-2|TRBV6-5|10
ASSYSGYGYT
>TRBJ1-2|TRBV6-1|12
ASSESVLRDGYT
>TRBJ2-1|TRBV28|12
ASVGLAVINEQF
>TRBJ1-2|TRBV29-1|10
SVARQGYGYT
>TRBJ2-7|TRBV28|12
ASSLVQGGREQY
>TRBJ2-2|TRBV29-1|13
SVEGLAGERGELF
>TRBJ1-2|TRBV25-1|10
ASSAGIYGYT
>TRBJ2-7|TRBV19|13
ASTPTSGASYEQY
>TRBJ2-3|TRBV11-3|15
ASSLALSSVATDTQY
>TRBJ2-1|TRBV14|13
ASSPYRVRVYEQF
>TRBJ2-3|TRBV6-5|13
ATLLGGGPADTQY
>TRBJ2-2|TRBV27|14
ASSFRRGHISERLF
>TRBJ1-2|TRBV25-1|12
ASSDPRGNYGYT
>TRBJ2-7|TRBV10-2|13
ASSSPSDSPYEQY
>TRBJ1-3|TRBV30|10
AWSPHGNTIY
>TRBJ1-2|TRBV10-3|14
AISEWGGNPLYGYT
>TRBJ1-2|TRBV19|13
ASSIGGGFENGYT
>TRBJ2-5|TRBV21-1|12
ASRRTVYQETQY
>TRBJ2-7|TRBV19|11
ASSFRLGYEQY
>TRBJ2-3|TRBV7-9|11
ASRTSGTDTQY
>TRBJ2-7|TRBV6-1|11
ASSQGRRYEQY
>TRBJ1-1|TRBV5-6|13
ASRSTGTANTEAF
>TRBJ2-1|TRBV7-9|14
ASSPSGGSLYNEQF
>TRBJ2-1|TRBV29-1|11
SVPGTSGFEQF
>TRBJ1-4|TRBV6-5|12
ASSLSATNEKLF
>TRBJ2-3|TRBV5-1|14
ASSLSMDRATDTQY
>TRBJ2-3|TRBV4-1|15
ASSLVTISGRTDTQY
>TRBJ1-4|TRBV6-5|13
ASSYSTGGNEKLF
>TRBJ2-7|TRBV19|12
ASNPTGSSYEQY
>TRBJ1-1|TRBV11-2|11
ASSRDSAFEAF
>TRBJ2-3|TRBV7-2|13
ASSFIGSSPDTQY